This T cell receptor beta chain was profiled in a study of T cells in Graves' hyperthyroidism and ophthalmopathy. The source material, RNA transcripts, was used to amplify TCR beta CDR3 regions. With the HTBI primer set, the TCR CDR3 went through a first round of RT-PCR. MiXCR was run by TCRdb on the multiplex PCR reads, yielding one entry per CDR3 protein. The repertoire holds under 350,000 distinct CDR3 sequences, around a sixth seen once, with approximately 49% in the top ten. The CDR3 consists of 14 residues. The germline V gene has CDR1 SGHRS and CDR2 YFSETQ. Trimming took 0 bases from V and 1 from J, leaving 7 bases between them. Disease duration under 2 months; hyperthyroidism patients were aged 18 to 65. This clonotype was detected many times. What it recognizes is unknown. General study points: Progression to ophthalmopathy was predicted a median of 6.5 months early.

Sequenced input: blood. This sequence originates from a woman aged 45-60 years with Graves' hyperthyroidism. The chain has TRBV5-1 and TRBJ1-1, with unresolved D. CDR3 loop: CASSLAPGNTEAFF. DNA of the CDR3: TGCGCCAGCAGCTTGGCCCCGGGGAACACTGAAGCTTTCTTT.